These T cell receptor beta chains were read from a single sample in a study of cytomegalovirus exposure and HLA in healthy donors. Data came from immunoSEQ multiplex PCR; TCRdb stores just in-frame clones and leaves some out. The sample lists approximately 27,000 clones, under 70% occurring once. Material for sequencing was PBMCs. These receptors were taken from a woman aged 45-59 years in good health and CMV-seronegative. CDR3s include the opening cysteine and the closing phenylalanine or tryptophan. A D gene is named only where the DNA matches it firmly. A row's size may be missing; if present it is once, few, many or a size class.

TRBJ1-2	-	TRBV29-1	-	TGCAGCGTTGATGCAGATATCTATGGCTACACCTTC	CSVDADIYGYTF
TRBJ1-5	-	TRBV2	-	TGTGCCAGCAGGGAAGGACAGAGTAGGCAGCCCCAGCATTTT	CASREGQSRQPQHF
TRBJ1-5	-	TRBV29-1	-	TGCAGCGTCGGAAGGAGACAGCCCCAGCATTTT	CSVGRRQPQHF
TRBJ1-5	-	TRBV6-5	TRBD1	TGTGCCAGCAGTAGGGGGCTGGTTCAGCCCCAGCATTTT	CASSRGLVQPQHF
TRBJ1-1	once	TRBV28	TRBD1	TGTGCCAGCAGTATAAACAGGGGATCCACTGAAGCTTTCTTT	CASSINRGSTEAFF
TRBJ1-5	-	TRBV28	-	TGTGCCAGCAGTTCACTGCGCCTCAGAGGGCAGGATCAGCCCCAGCATTTT	CASSSLRLRGQDQPQHF
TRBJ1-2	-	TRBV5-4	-	TGTGCCAGCAGCGAGGACAGAGCTTTAGTGTATGGCTACACCTTC	CASSEDRALVYGYTF
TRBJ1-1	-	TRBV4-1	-	TGCGCCAGCAGCCAAGAGGAGGCTTACGGCAAGTCTTTCTTT	CASSQEEAYGKSFF
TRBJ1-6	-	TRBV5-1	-	TGCGCCAGCAGCTTGGGGGACTATTCACCCCTCCACTTT	CASSLGDYSPLHF
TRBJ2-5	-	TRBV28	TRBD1	TGTGCCAGCAGTTGGACAGGACAAGAGACCCAGTACTTC	CASSWTGQETQYF
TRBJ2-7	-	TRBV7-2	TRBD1	TGTGCCAGCAGCGCCCGGGACAGGGGCTACTACGAGCAGTACTTC	CASSARDRGYYEQYF
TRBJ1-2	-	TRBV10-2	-	TGCGCCAGCAGTAACTTTGAGCAACATGGCTACACCTTC	CASSNFEQHGYTF
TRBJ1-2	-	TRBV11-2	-	TGTGCCAGCAGCTCCAGGACAGATCCGGACTATGGCTACACCTTC	CASSSRTDPDYGYTF
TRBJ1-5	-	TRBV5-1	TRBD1	TGCGCCAGCAGCTTGAACGGACAGGGAAATCAGCCCCAGCATTTT	CASSLNGQGNQPQHF
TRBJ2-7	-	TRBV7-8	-	TGTGCCAGCAGCTTAGGAGTCAGGGTCTACGAGCAGTACTTC	CASSLGVRVYEQYF
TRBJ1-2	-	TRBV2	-	TGTGCCAGCTCGAGAATAGTTCCTTATGGCTACACCTTC	CASSRIVPYGYTF
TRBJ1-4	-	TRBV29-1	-	TGCAGCGTTCGGACACCCGAAAAACTGTTTTTT	CSVRTPEKLFF
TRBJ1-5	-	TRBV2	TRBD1	TGTGCCAGCAGCGAGGAGGCAGGGGGCGCGTGGCAGCCCCAGCATTTT	CASSEEAGGAWQPQHF
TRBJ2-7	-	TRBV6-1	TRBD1	TGTGCCGTCCCACCGGGACAGGGAGGCTACGAGCAGTACTTC	CAVPPGQGGYEQYF
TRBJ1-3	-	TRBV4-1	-	TGCGCCAGCAGCCAAGATTTTCGCACGCGCGGCTCTGGAAACACCATATATTTT	CASSQDFRTRGSGNTIYF
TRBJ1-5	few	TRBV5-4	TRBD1	TGTGCCAGCAGCTTGGGGACAGGACGCAATCAGCCCCAGCATTTT	CASSLGTGRNQPQHF
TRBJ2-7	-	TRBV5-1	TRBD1	TGCGCCAGCCAGCGGCGACAGGGGTACGAGCAGTACTTC	CASQRRQGYEQYF
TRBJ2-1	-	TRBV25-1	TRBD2	TGTGCCAGCGTTGGGAGCGGGGTCCTAAGCTCCTACAATGAGCAGTTCTTC	CASVGSGVLSSYNEQFF
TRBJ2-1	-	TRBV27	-	TGTGCCAGCAGTTTAGGAGCGGCAGATGAGCAGTTCTTC	CASSLGAADEQFF
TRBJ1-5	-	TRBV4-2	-	TGTGCCAGCAGCCAAGAGGGCCGAATAAATCAGCCCCAGCATTTT	CASSQEGRINQPQHF
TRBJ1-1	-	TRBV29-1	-	TGCAGCGTCAAAAACCAGGGTCTTTTGACCAACACTGAAGCTTTCTTT	CSVKNQGLLTNTEAFF
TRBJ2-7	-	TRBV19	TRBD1	TGTGCCAGTAGTCCCGGGACAGGGGGCATCGAGCAGTACTTC	CASSPGTGGIEQYF
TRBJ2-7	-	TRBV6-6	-	TGTGCCAGCAGTCCAGGACATCACGAGCAGTACTTC	CASSPGHHEQYF
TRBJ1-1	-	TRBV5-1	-	TGCGCCAGCAGCTCCTTCCTGGTACAGAACACTGAAGCTTTCTTT	CASSSFLVQNTEAFF
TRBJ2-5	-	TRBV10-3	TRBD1	TGTGCCATCAGCGCGGACAGGGAGACCCAGTACTTC	CAISADRETQYF
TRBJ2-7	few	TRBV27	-	TGTGCCAGCAGTTTGGGCAGGACCTACGAGCAGTACTTC	CASSLGRTYEQYF
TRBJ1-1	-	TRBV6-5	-	TGTGCCAGCAGAACTGAGAACACTGAAGCTTTCTTT	CASRTENTEAFF
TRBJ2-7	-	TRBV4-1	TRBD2	TGCGCCAGCAGCCCCTCCCGGGATAGCGGGGCCCTGGGCGAGCAGTACTTC	CASSPSRDSGALGEQYF
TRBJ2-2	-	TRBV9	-	TGTGCCAGCAGCCCCCTTCCCACCGGGGAGCTGTTTTTT	CASSPLPTGELFF
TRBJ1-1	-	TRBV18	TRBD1	TGTGCCAGCTCATACACAGGGGGGGTAGAAACTGAAGCTTTCTTT	CASSYTGGVETEAFF
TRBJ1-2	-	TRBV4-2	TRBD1	TGTGCCAGCAGCCAAGATTGGGGACAGGGGGGAGGCTACACCTTC	CASSQDWGQGGGYTF
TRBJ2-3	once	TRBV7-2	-	TGTGCCAGCAGCCAATCGACTGTAGATACGCAGTATTTT	CASSQSTVDTQYF
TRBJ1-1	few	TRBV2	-	TGTGCCAGCAGTGAATCCAGGGGAAACACTGAAGCTTTCTTT	CASSESRGNTEAFF
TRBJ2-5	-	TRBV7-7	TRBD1	TGTGCCAGCAGCCCTATCTCGACAGGGGTAAGGGAGACCCAGTACTTC	CASSPISTGVRETQYF
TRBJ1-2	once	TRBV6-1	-	TGTGCCAGCAGTGAAAAGGGGAACTATGGCTACACCTTC	CASSEKGNYGYTF
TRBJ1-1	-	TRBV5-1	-	TGCGCCAGCAGCTGGGGAGCCTCACTGAACACTGAAGCTTTCTTT	CASSWGASLNTEAFF
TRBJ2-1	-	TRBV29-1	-	TGCAGCGTTGACCAGGGCGGCGAGCAGTTCTTC	CSVDQGGEQFF
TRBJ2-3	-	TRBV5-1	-	TGCGCCAGCAGCTTGGCCGCAGGGGGCACAGATACGCAGTATTTT	CASSLAAGGTDTQYF
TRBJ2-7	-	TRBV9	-	TGTGCCAGCAGCAAGGCGGGGGCCAGAGCTTACGAGCAGTACTTC	CASSKAGARAYEQYF
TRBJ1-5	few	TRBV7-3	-	TGTGCCAGCAGCTTAACGCGAGATCAGCCCCAGCATTTT	CASSLTRDQPQHF
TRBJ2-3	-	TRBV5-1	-	TGCGCCAGCAGACTGGGGCAGGGTCCAGATACGCAGTATTTT	CASRLGQGPDTQYF
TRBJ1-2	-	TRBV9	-	TGTGCCAGCAGCCCCAGGGATTCCGGGGGCTACACCTTC	CASSPRDSGGYTF
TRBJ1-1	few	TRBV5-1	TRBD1	TGCGCCAGCAGCCCCAGACAGGGGGCGAGGACTGAAGCTTTCTTT	CASSPRQGARTEAFF
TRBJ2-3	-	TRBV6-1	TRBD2	TGTGCCAGCAGGCTAGCGGGGGACACAGATACGCAGTATTTT	CASRLAGDTDTQYF
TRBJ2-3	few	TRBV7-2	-	TGTGCCAGCAGCTCCAGGGTCCCAGATACGCAGTATTTT	CASSSRVPDTQYF
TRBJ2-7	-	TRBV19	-	TGTGCCAGTAGTACCCGTATTCTATCCTACGAGCAGTACTTC	CASSTRILSYEQYF
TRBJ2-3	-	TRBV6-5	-	TGTGCCAGCAAGAGGAGACTAACAGATACGCAGTATTTT	CASKRRLTDTQYF
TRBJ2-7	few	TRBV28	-	TGTGCCAGCAGAGCGGACAGGACTACCTACGAGCAGTACTTC	CASRADRTTYEQYF
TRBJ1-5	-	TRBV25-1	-	TGTGCCAGCAATGGGCAGGACAATCAGCCCCAGCATTTT	CASNGQDNQPQHF
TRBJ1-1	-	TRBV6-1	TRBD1	TGTGCCAGCACAAGACAGGGCGGGAACGAAGCTTTCTTT	CASTRQGGNEAFF